A selection of T cell receptor beta chains follows, all from one sample in a study of OX40 agonist ivuxolimab in advanced cancers. Repertoires were generated with immunoSEQ multiplex PCR, while TCRdb's copy carries only in-frame clones and drops some. The sample records 70,000 to 80,000 clones, 93% being singletons. This specimen consisted of CD4+ or CD8+ T cells sorted from blood, obtained in a trial of the OX40 agonist ivuxolimab. These receptors originate from an adult with an advanced solid tumor such as melanoma, head and neck, liver or kidney cancer. CDR3s include the opening cysteine and the closing phenylalanine or tryptophan. A D gene is named only where the DNA matches it firmly. Size is omitted from some rows. Given values are once, few, many or a class for expanded clones.

clone_size j_call d_call v_call cdr3_nt cdr3_aa
- TRBJ2-3 - TRBV9 TGTGCCAGCAGCGTAGGACAGGACCCTAGCACAGATACGCAGTATTTT CASSVGQDPSTDTQYF
- TRBJ2-3 - TRBV5-8 TGTGCCAGCAGCTTGCCCGTGGGGGCGGAAGATACGCAGTATTTT CASSLPVGAEDTQYF
- TRBJ2-3 - TRBV5-1 TGCGCCAGCAGCTTCGGGGAAGATGATGTTGATACGCAGTATTTT CASSFGEDDVDTQYF
- TRBJ2-3 TRBD2 TRBV4-3 TGCGCCAGCAGCCATGCGGGGGGGCCCGGCACAGATACGCAGTATTTT CASSHAGGPGTDTQYF
- TRBJ2-1 TRBD1 TRBV4-3 TGCGCCAGCAGCCAAGGAGGGGACAGCAATGAGCAGTTCTTC CASSQGGDSNEQFF
- TRBJ1-2 TRBD1 TRBV6-5 TGTGCCAGCAGTTACTCCCTCGACAGGGGGGCTGGCTACACCTTC CASSYSLDRGAGYTF
- TRBJ1-2 TRBD1 TRBV29-1 TGCAGCGTTGAGGGAATGACAGGGCTGTATGGCTACACCTTC CSVEGMTGLYGYTF
- TRBJ2-2 TRBD2 TRBV9 TGTGCCAGCAGCGGAGCCGGGAGCGGGAGGAACACCGGGGAGCTGTTTTTT CASSGAGSGRNTGELFF
- TRBJ1-2 - TRBV7-9 TGTGCCAGCAGCTTCAATATGGGGGCGATTACGCGATACACCTTC CASSFNMGAITRYTF
- TRBJ1-5 - TRBV6-1 TGTGCCAGCAGCCACGGACAACAGCCCCAGCATTTT CASSHGQQPQHF
- TRBJ1-1 - TRBV27 TGTGCCAGCAGACTGACGGGGAACACTGAAGCTTTCTTT CASRLTGNTEAFF
- TRBJ2-7 - TRBV12-5 TGTGCTAGTGGTCTCCCGCAGACACCGCAGACCTACGAGCAGTACTTC CASGLPQTPQTYEQYF
- TRBJ1-2 - TRBV5-1 TGCGCCAGCAGCGCGGGACAACTTCACACCTTC CASSAGQLHTF
- TRBJ2-7 - TRBV29-1 TGCAGCGTTGAAGGGACAAACGAGCAGTACTTC CSVEGTNEQYF
once TRBJ2-1 TRBD1 TRBV4-1 TGCGCCAGCAGCCAAGAGCTAGGGACAGGGGCCAATGAGCAGTTCTTC CASSQELGTGANEQFF
- TRBJ1-5 TRBD1 TRBV25-1 TGTGCCAGCAGTGAAGGGACAGGGGGCAATCAGCCCCAGCATTTT CASSEGTGGNQPQHF
- TRBJ2-1 - TRBV5-6 TGTGCCAGCAGAGGACAACTCTACAATGAGCAGTTCTTC CASRGQLYNEQFF
- TRBJ2-7 TRBD2 TRBV28 TGTGCCAGCAGTTTATTGGAGGGACTAGCGGTGGCGCAGTACTTC CASSLLEGLAVAQYF
- TRBJ1-4 - TRBV28 TGTGCCAGCAGGGGCCACAGAACTAATGAAAAACTGTTTTTT CASRGHRTNEKLFF
- TRBJ1-2 - TRBV27 TGTGCCAGCAGTTCCAGCCCTGGGTGGGGGGACTATGGCTACACCTTC CASSSSPGWGDYGYTF
- TRBJ1-2 - TRBV29-1 TGCAGCGTCTTGATAACCACTAACTATGGCTACACCTTC CSVLITTNYGYTF
- TRBJ2-1 TRBD2 TRBV2 TGTGCCAACAAGCGGGGGACCTACAATGAGCAGTTCTTC CANKRGTYNEQFF
- TRBJ2-7 - TRBV29-1 TGCAGCGCTATATCCAGGGGACACGAGCAGTACTTC CSAISRGHEQYF
- TRBJ2-7 TRBD2 TRBV5-1 TGCGCCAGCAGCTTGGGGTCCGGCGGGAGAGGGTCTGACGAGCAGTACTTC CASSLGSGGRGSDEQYF
- TRBJ2-7 - TRBV13 TGTGCCAGCAGCTTATCGCCGGGGGGCACCTACGAGCAGTACTTC CASSLSPGGTYEQYF
- TRBJ1-2 - TRBV6-6 TGTGCCAGCCATGGAGCAGATGGCTACACCTTC CASHGADGYTF
- TRBJ2-2 TRBD2 TRBV5-6 TGTGCCAGCAGCTCGTTAGGACTAGCGGGAAACACCGGGGAGCTGTTTTTT CASSSLGLAGNTGELFF
- TRBJ2-7 TRBD2 TRBV29-1 TGCAGCGTCCTCCGGGGGGAGTACCAGCAGTACTTC CSVLRGEYQQYF
- TRBJ2-5 TRBD2 TRBV4-3 TGCGCCAGCAGCCAAGAAGGTAGCGGGAGGGGGGAGACCCAGTACTTC CASSQEGSGRGETQYF
- TRBJ1-1 TRBD1 TRBV5-1 TGCGCCAGCAGCGAGACAGGGGAGATGAACACTGAAGCTTTCTTT CASSETGEMNTEAFF
- TRBJ1-1 - TRBV6-1 TGTGCCAGCAGGGAGGGGTCCGGTGGCACTGAAGCTTTCTTT CASREGSGGTEAFF
- TRBJ2-3 - TRBV4-1 TGCGCCAGCAGCCAAGAGGGGATGGAAGATACGCAGTATTTT CASSQEGMEDTQYF
- TRBJ2-1 - TRBV29-1 TGCAGCGTTGAAGTCGGGGTGGGGGACTTCTCCAACAATGAGCAGTTCTTC CSVEVGVGDFSNNEQFF
- TRBJ2-2 - TRBV5-6 TGTGCCAGCAGACCCTGGGGGGCGACCGGGGAGCTGTTTTTT CASRPWGATGELFF
- TRBJ2-1 - TRBV29-1 TGCAGCGTTGAAGTGGCGGGGAGAAACAATGAGCAGTTCTTC CSVEVAGRNNEQFF
- TRBJ1-6 TRBD1 TRBV13 TGTGCCAGCAGCCCGGGACAGGGAGGGGTAAGTTCACCCCTCCACTTT CASSPGQGGVSSPLHF
- TRBJ1-2 - TRBV11-2 TGTGCCAGCAGCTTAACCCAGGGGCTTCTGGATGGCTACACCTTC CASSLTQGLLDGYTF
- TRBJ2-3 - TRBV18 TGTGCCAGCTCACCACCGAGGGTGGGAACCACAGATACGCAGTATTTT CASSPPRVGTTDTQYF
- TRBJ1-1 - TRBV6-5 TGTGCCAGCAGTTACTCTTTCGGAGCTTTCTTT CASSYSFGAFF
once TRBJ2-7 TRBD2 TRBV9 TGTGCCAGCAGCGTAGTCCCAGCGGGACGCTACGAGCAGTACTTC CASSVVPAGRYEQYF
- TRBJ1-2 - TRBV9 TGTGCCAGCAGCGGCTATGGCTACACCTTC CASSGYGYTF
once TRBJ2-5 TRBD2 TRBV6-5 TGTGCCACCTCCCCGGGCGGGAGTGAGACCCAGTACTTC CATSPGGSETQYF
once TRBJ2-3 - TRBV14 TGTGCCAGCAGCCTGACTAGTTTCGCAGATACGCAGTATTTT CASSLTSFADTQYF
- TRBJ2-7 TRBD2 TRBV15 TGTGCCACCAGCAGAGATACCGGCGGGAGACCCTACGAGCAGTACTTC CATSRDTGGRPYEQYF
- TRBJ1-1 - TRBV7-2 TGTGCCAGCAGCGAGACGGCCCATAGGTACACTGAAGCTTTCTTT CASSETAHRYTEAFF
- TRBJ2-7 - TRBV4-3 TGCGCCAGCAGCCAAGACAGCTCCTACGAGCAGTACTTC CASSQDSSYEQYF